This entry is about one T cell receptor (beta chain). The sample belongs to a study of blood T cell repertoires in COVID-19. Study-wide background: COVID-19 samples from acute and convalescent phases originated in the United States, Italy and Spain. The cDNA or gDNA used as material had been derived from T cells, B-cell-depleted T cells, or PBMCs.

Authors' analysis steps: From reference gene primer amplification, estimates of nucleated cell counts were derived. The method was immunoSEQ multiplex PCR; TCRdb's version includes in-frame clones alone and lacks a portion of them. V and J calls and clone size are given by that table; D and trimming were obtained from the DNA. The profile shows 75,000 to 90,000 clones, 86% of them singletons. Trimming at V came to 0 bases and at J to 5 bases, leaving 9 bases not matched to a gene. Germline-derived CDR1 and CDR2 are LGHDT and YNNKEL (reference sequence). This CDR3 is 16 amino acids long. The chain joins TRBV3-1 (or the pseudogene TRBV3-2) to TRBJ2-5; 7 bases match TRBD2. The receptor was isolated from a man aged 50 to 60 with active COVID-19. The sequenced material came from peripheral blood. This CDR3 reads CASSQDRGGSFETQYF. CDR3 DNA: TGTGCCAGCAGCCAAGATAGGGGAGGGTCTTTCGAGACCCAGTACTTC.